The text below deals with one TCR beta chain. No antigen is known for it. The sample belongs to a study of cytomegalovirus exposure and HLA in healthy donors. Trimming cost V 4 bases and J 3 bases, with 10 bases left between them. CDR1 is MGHDK, CDR2 SYGVNS, per germline. The CDR3 covers 14 residues. Regarding the study as a whole: Presence/absence analyses rested on an assumption that sequencing depth was roughly uniform across donors.

Use of 60 Vbeta and 13 Jbeta primers characterized the PCR. Only in-frame clones appear in the TCRdb table, and some are missing; sequencing was by immunoSEQ multiplex PCR. The data contain around 140,000 clones, 82% of them seen just once; the ten biggest clones take up around 2.6%. This TCR derives from a male donor in good health and CMV-seronegative. The material sequenced was PBMCs. V is TRBV25-1 and J is TRBJ2-1; a possible D gene is TRBD1 (6 bases). This chain's CDR3 is CASSVTGRYNEQFF. The CDR3, as DNA: TGTGCCAGCAGTGTCACAGGGCGCTACAATGAGCAGTTCTTC.